These 29 T cell receptor beta chains were all obtained from the same sample, sequenced in a study of spatial heterogeneity in lung cancer. Via MiXCR, TCRdb re-called the 5' RACE reads, giving one row per CDR3 protein. Among 6,000 to 8,000 distinct CDR3 sequences listed, around 5.3% were seen once. Time point here: sample taken at primary tumor resection. The authors sequenced whole RNA from tumor, nontumor lung or frozen PBMC without sorting. This sample comprised normal lung tissue next to the tumor, obtained at surgery. These receptor sequences come from a female donor with early-stage non-small cell lung cancer.

This clonotype is categorized as medium-sized (0.01 to 0.1%). This beta chain appears as a stray read in a library generated for alpha chains; its size is not informative. The V and J genes are TRBV7-2 and TRBJ2-7; D is perhaps TRBD2 (5 bases). Trimming removed 5 bases from V and 6 bases from J, with 11 bases in between. Germline V gene lookup returns CDR1 SGHTA and CDR2 FQGNSA. The length of the CDR3 is 12 residues. In DNA, the CDR3 is TGTGCCAGCAGCCTTGGACGGGGCGAGCAGTACTTC. Its protein product is CASSLGRGEQYF. The complete variable domain, with remaining parts taken from reference TRBV7-2 and TRBJ2-7, reads GAGVSQSPSNKVTEKGKDVELRCDPISGHTALYWYRQSLGQGLEFLIYFQGNSAPDKSGLPSDRFSAERTGGSVSTLTIQRTQQEDSAVYLCASSLGRGEQYFGPGTRLTVT.

This clonotype was seen at least ten times. A library prepared for alpha chains yielded this beta chain as an off-target read; its size is of little meaning. V usage is TRBV27 and J usage is TRBJ2-6; tentative D call: TRBD2 (5 bases). The V gene lost 5 bases and the J gene lost 0 bases, with 14 bases spanning the gap. The CDR3 contains 17 residues. Germline V CDR1 and CDR2: MNHEY, SMNVEV (reference sequence). This CDR3 is CASSGTSSASGANVLTF. The CDR3 region has the DNA TGTGCCAGCAGTGGAACTAGTTCCGCCTCTGGGGCCAACGTCCTGACTTTC.

This clonotype is medium-sized. A library prepared for alpha chains yielded this beta chain as an off-target read; its size is of little meaning. V and J are TRBV6-2 or TRBV6-3 and TRBJ2-2, with 7 bases aligning to TRBD2. The CDR3 extends over 16 amino acids. Germline CDR1 and CDR2: MNHEY and SVGEGT. Losses at the gene ends were 6 bases for V and 2 bases for J; bases not matched to a gene: 9. The chain's CDR3 is CASRRRAGFNTGELFF. The CDR3 bases are TGTGCCAGCAGACGGCGAGCGGGATTTAACACCGGGGAGCTGTTTTTT.

This clonotype is medium-sized (0.01 to 0.1%) within its sample. This beta chain is an unintended read in a library built for alpha chains; its size means little. The J gene is TRBJ2-5, the V gene TRBV5-1, with a weak D call TRBD1 (6 bases). CDR3 length: 13 amino acids. V lost 4 bases and J 5 bases, leaving 12 bases between the germline ends. Looked up from germline, CDR1 is SGHRS and CDR2 is YFSETQ. As DNA, the CDR3 is TGCGCCAGCAGCCGGACAGAGGGGGAGACCCAGTACTTC. Amino acid sequence: CASSRTEGETQYF.

This clonotype has a handful of counts. This beta chain is a stray sequence in a library constructed for alpha chains; its clone size is not meaningful. V gene TRBV15 combines with J gene TRBJ2-1, with 11 bases that match TRBD2. Germline CDR1 is LNHNV and CDR2 is YYDKDF (reference sequence). Germline trimming cut 5 bases from V and 7 bases from J; bases unmatched to any gene: 7. There are 15 residues in the CDR3. The CDR3, as DNA: TGTGCCACCAGCTCCCTTAGCGGGAGGGTTAATGAGCAGTTCTTC. It yields the protein CATSSLSGRVNEQFF.

Remarks on this clonotype: The size of this beta chain means little, since it is a stray read in a library made for alpha chains. The chain carries TRBV5-4 and TRBJ2-1, with D tentatively TRBD2 (5 bases). V was trimmed by 0 bases and J by 7 bases, leaving 23 bases between them. This CDR3 comprises 18 residues. The germline V gene has CDR1 SGHNT and CDR2 YYREEE (reference sequence). The CDR3 protein is CASSLGHLGAAAGNEQFF. For the CDR3, the DNA is TGTGCCAGCAGCTTGGGACACCTGGGAGCGGCGGCCGGTAATGAGCAGTTCTTC. Combining the CDR3 with reference TRBV5-4 and TRBJ2-1 gives the whole variable domain ETGVTQSPTHLIKTRGQQVTLRCSSQSGHNTVSWYQQALGQGPQFIFQYYREEENGRGNFPPRFSGLQFPNYSSELNVNALELDDSALYLCASSLGHLGAAAGNEQFFGPGTRLTVL.

With regard to this clonotype: A library made for alpha chains picked up this beta chain off target, so its size means little. The chain uses TRBV18 and TRBJ2-5; 10 bases line up with TRBD1. V lost 5 bases and J lost 4; bases outside the gene matches: 7. This CDR3 comprises 15 residues. Per germline, CDR1 KGHSH and CDR2 LQKENI. The CDR3 bases are TGTGCCAGCTCAGCCGACAGGGGGCTTGGAGAGACCCAGTACTTC. Translated: CASSADRGLGETQYF.

For this clonotype: This beta chain was picked up by a library intended for alpha chains and is off target, so its count carries little meaning. This chain uses TRBV27 with TRBJ2-7; 8 bases agree with TRBD1. The length of the CDR3 is 14 residues. Germline assignment: CDR1 MNHEY and CDR2 SMNVEV (reference sequence). V was clipped by 6 bases and J by 3 bases; unmatched bases: 7. In DNA form, the CDR3 reads TGTGCCAGCAGGGGGACAGGTACCTTCTACGAGCAGTACTTC. Protein sequence: CASRGTGTFYEQYF.

By frequency in the sample, this clonotype is medium-sized. Little can be read into the size of this beta chain, an off-target read in a library designed for alpha chains. The gene calls are TRBV6-1 and TRBJ1-1, with D perhaps TRBD1 (6 bases). V dropped 8 bases and J dropped 1 base, with 11 bases sitting between them. The CDR3 spans 13 residues. Germline V gene data show CDR1 as MNHNS and CDR2 as SASEGT. CDR3 DNA sequence: TGTGCCAGCTCAGGACAGCCGAACACTGAAGCTTTCTTT. Protein: CASSGQPNTEAFF.

There are a few counts of this clonotype. This beta chain lies outside the target of a library built for alpha chains; its clone size means little. The chain carries TRBV6-2 or TRBV6-3 and TRBJ2-4, with D perhaps TRBD1 or TRBD2 (5 bases each). The germline V gene has CDR1 MNHEY and CDR2 SVGEGT. Trimming removed 7 bases at V and 0 bases at J, with 10 bases between. This CDR3 comprises 14 residues. Written as DNA, the CDR3 is TGTGCCAGCACCTCGGGGCTAGCCAAAAACATTCAGTACTTC. Translated: CASTSGLAKNIQYF.

This clonotype was counted at least ten times. With the library built for alpha chains, this beta chain is off target and its frequency is not meaningful. This chain connects TRBV12-3 or TRBV12-4 to TRBJ2-1; possibly TRBD2 for D (5 bases). The CDR3 runs 15 residues. Trimming removed 8 bases at V and 2 bases at J, with 16 bases between. This CDR3 is CASSLRSGTYNEQFF. The CDR3 DNA is TGTGCCAGCTCCCTCAGGAGCGGCACCTACAATGAGCAGTTCTTC.

By frequency in the sample, this clonotype is medium-sized (0.01 to 0.1%). A library prepared for alpha chains yielded this beta chain as an off-target read; its size is of little meaning. The chain carries TRBV7-7 and TRBJ2-3; D may match TRBD1 or TRBD2 (5 bases each). V was shortened by 5 bases and J by 6 bases, with 15 bases between the two germline ends. The CDR3 extends over 14 amino acids. The germline gives CDR1 SSHAT, CDR2 FNYEAQ (reference sequence). In DNA form, the CDR3 reads TGTGCCAGCAGCCCCGACCGGGGACGCGATACGCAGTATTTT. It encodes CASSPDRGRDTQYF.

Details on this clonotype: In a library made to pick up alpha chains, this beta chain is a stray read with a size that means little. V gene TRBV6-2 or TRBV6-3 combines with J gene TRBJ2-1; D possibly uses TRBD1 or TRBD2 (5 bases each). With 2 bases removed from V and 3 bases from J, the gap between germline ends came to 11 bases. Germline V lookup: CDR1 MNHEY, CDR2 SVGEGT. The CDR3 is made up of 15 amino acids. The CDR3, as DNA: TGTGCCAGCAGTTACCGGGACCTAATCTACAATGAGCAGTTCTTC. Protein sequence: CASSYRDLIYNEQFF.

This clonotype is labeled as medium-sized (0.01 to 0.1%). Since it is a stray read in a library aimed at alpha chains, this beta chain has a size that is not meaningful. The chain couples TRBV11-2 to TRBJ2-3; D is uncertain. The CDR3 totals 11 residues. V dropped 9 bases and J dropped 2 bases, with 6 bases sitting between them. Germline CDR1 SGHAT, CDR2 FQNNGV. CDR3 nucleotide sequence: TGTGCCAGAGACCACACAGATACGCAGTATTTT. It is translated as CARDHTDTQYF.

This clonotype is categorized as medium-sized. This beta chain lies outside the target of a library built for alpha chains; its clone size means little. This rearrangement joins TRBV18 to TRBJ1-1; no clear D. Germline lookup yields CDR1 KGHSH and CDR2 LQKENI. V was clipped by 2 bases and J by 3 bases, with 7 bases between them. This CDR3 comprises 13 residues. CDR3: CASSPAQDTEAFF. For the CDR3, the DNA is TGTGCCAGCTCACCAGCGCAGGACACTGAAGCTTTCTTT.

This clonotype is medium-sized within its sample. This beta chain appears as a stray read in a library generated for alpha chains; its size is not informative. This chain joins TRBV5-1 and TRBJ1-5; 7 positions agree with TRBD1. Germline V CDR1 and CDR2: SGHRS, YFSETQ. The CDR3 is made up of 15 amino acids. The J segment lost 5 bases and the V segment lost 0 bases, leaving 5 bases of the junction unmatched. Here the CDR3 reads CASSLAPGGYQPQHF. The DNA for the CDR3 is TGCGCCAGCAGCTTGGCACCAGGGGGTTATCAGCCCCAGCATTTT.

On this clonotype: The junction departs from germline at one end; a sequencing error may be responsible. This beta chain represents an off-target read in a library built for alpha chains; its size is of limited meaning. The chain carries TRBV19 and TRBJ1-2; TRBD1 agrees at 8 bases. This CDR3 is built from 11 residues. The germline CDR1 and CDR2 sequences are LNHDA and SQIVND (reference sequence). CDR3 nucleotides: TGTGCCAGTAGTATCGGACAGGGAAGGATCTTC. Translating gives CASSIGQGRIF.

This clonotype is classed as medium-sized. Little can be read into the size of this beta chain, an off-target read in a library designed for alpha chains. The V gene is TRBV20-1, the J gene TRBJ2-1; 7 bases are shared with TRBD1. This CDR3 has 13 amino acids. The ends lost 1 base at V and 5 bases at J; junction bases unmatched: 2. Germline V lookup: CDR1 DFQATT, CDR2 SNEGSKA (reference sequence). CDR3 protein: CSARVGQNNEQFF. For the CDR3, the DNA is TGCAGTGCTAGAGTGGGACAGAACAATGAGCAGTTCTTC.

This clonotype was observed a handful of times. This beta chain came through as a stray read in a library set up for alpha chains, and its size says little. The chain employs TRBV7-9 and TRBJ2-1; 10 bases match TRBD2. CDR1 SEHNR and CDR2 FQNEAQ come from the germline V gene (reference sequence). The CDR3 spans 16 residues. The V segment lost 1 base and the J segment 6 bases; nucleotides outside the gene matches: 6. This CDR3 is CASSLVRLAGANEQFF. In nucleotides, the CDR3 is TGTGCCAGCAGCTTAGTACGACTAGCGGGTGCCAATGAGCAGTTCTTC.

Judged by abundance, this clonotype is medium-sized. The library was built for alpha chains, so this beta chain is an off-target read and its size means little. The V gene is TRBV7-2, the J gene TRBJ2-7; possibly TRBD1 for D (6 bases). CDR3 length: 15 residues. CDR1 and CDR2 from the germline V gene are SGHTA and FQGNSA. The V end was cut by 3 bases, the J end by 7 bases, with 19 bases between. The CDR3 nucleotides are TGTGCCAGCAGCTTTACAGGGACGACGACGGGTGAGCAGTACTTC. As protein: CASSFTGTTTGEQYF. The whole variable domain, remainder taken from reference TRBV7-2 and TRBJ2-7, is GAGVSQSPSNKVTEKGKDVELRCDPISGHTALYWYRQSLGQGLEFLIYFQGNSAPDKSGLPSDRFSAERTGGSVSTLTIQRTQQEDSAVYLCASSFTGTTTGEQYFGPGTRLTVT.

As regards this clonotype: A library made for alpha chains picked up this beta chain off target, so its size means little. Written as DNA, the CDR3 is TGTGCCAGCAGCTCCGGACCCCATGGGGAAGAGCAGTACTTC. Its protein product is CASSSGPHGEEQYF. The rearrangement links TRBV7-8 to TRBJ2-7; D unresolved. The CDR3 loop spans 14 amino acids. The germline V gene encodes CDR1 SGHVS and CDR2 FQNEAQ. V was shortened by 4 bases and J by 7 bases, with 17 bases between the two germline ends.

This clonotype has a count of ten or more. This beta chain appears as a stray read in a library generated for alpha chains; its size is not informative. The chain couples TRBV12-3 or TRBV12-4 to TRBJ1-4; D uncertain. The CDR3 length is 11 residues. Trimming shortened V by 7 bases and J by 8 bases, and 8 bases separated the two germline ends. CDR3: CASTVGEKLFF. In nucleotides, the CDR3 is TGTGCCAGCACCGTTGGGGAAAAACTGTTTTTT.

Within the sample, this clonotype is medium-sized. This beta chain came through as a stray read in a library set up for alpha chains, and its size says little. The rearrangement uses TRBV15 and TRBJ2-7; D gene uncertain. Germline CDR1 reads LNHNV; CDR2 reads YYDKDF (reference sequence). CDR3 size: 13 residues. V was cut by 6 bases and J by 4 bases, with 13 bases left in between. In nucleotides, the CDR3 is TGTGCCACCAGGAGTGCGAGCGCGTACGAGCAGTACTTC. The encoded protein is CATRSASAYEQYF.

About this clonotype: No conserved phenylalanine or tryptophan is present at the end of the CDR3, so a read error is the likely explanation. Being off target in a library aimed at alpha chains, this beta chain has a size of little meaning. CDR3 loop: CASSFKQGNSPLHC. CDR3 nucleotides: TGTGCCAGCAGTTTTAAACAGGGTAATTCACCCCTCCACTGT. The J gene is TRBJ1-6, the V gene TRBV12-3 or TRBV12-4; the D gene is possibly TRBD1 (6 bases). Trimming removed 3 bases from V and 6 bases from J, with 9 bases in between. The CDR3 covers 14 residues.

This clonotype was counted many times. The library was designed around alpha chains, so this beta chain is a stray read whose abundance carries little weight. This sequence joins TRBV3-1 and TRBJ2-2, with 9 bases identical to TRBD1. Germline assignment: CDR1 LGHDT and CDR2 YNNKEL (reference sequence). The J segment lost 1 base and the V segment lost 4 bases, leaving 1 base of the junction unmatched. The CDR3 sequence is 15 residues long. The CDR3 sequence is CASSPGQGNTGELFF. CDR3 coding DNA: TGTGCCAGCAGCCCGGGACAGGGGAACACCGGGGAGCTGTTTTTT.

In its sample, this clonotype ranks as medium-sized. Since it is a stray read in a library aimed at alpha chains, this beta chain has a size that is not meaningful. The chain carries TRBV29-1 and TRBJ2-2; a possible D gene is TRBD2 (6 bases). Germline loops: CDR1 SQVTM, CDR2 ANQGSEA. V was pared by 7 bases and J by 3 bases, with 18 bases between. The CDR3 contains 15 residues. In DNA, the CDR3 is TGCAGCGCCAGGTCGGGGGTAATGGACACCGGGGAGCTGTTTTTT. As protein: CSARSGVMDTGELFF.

This clonotype ranks as medium-sized. The junction shows a germline mismatch at one end, possibly a read error. This beta chain is an off-target read within a library intended for alpha chains, so its frequency means little. V and J are TRBV2 and TRBJ1-2; 8 bases line up with TRBD1. CDR1 and CDR2 (germline): SNHLY, FYNNEI. This CDR3 spans 13 amino acids. For the CDR3, the DNA is TGTGCCAGCAGTGCGGGAGCCGGGACAGGTTGGAGCTTC. Its protein product is CASSAGAGTGWSF.

This clonotype is judged medium-sized (0.01 to 0.1%). The size of this beta chain means little, since it is a stray read in a library made for alpha chains. The chain carries TRBV7-6 and TRBJ2-3; D not certain. V was cut by 10 bases and J by 0 bases, with 17 bases left in between. Germline-derived CDR1 and CDR2 are SGHVS and FNYEAQ. The length of the CDR3 is 15 residues. The CDR3 protein is CAIRFGPPSTDTQYF. DNA for the CDR3: TGTGCCATCAGATTCGGGCCCCCTAGCACAGATACGCAGTATTTT.

This clonotype was seen more than once but under ten times. This beta chain represents an off-target read in a library built for alpha chains; its size is of limited meaning. CDR3 in amino acids: CSAPRAGQRNEQYF. For the CDR3, the DNA is TGCAGTGCCCCCAGGGCGGGGCAGCGTAACGAGCAGTACTTC. The V gene is TRBV20-1, the J gene TRBJ2-7; D perhaps matches TRBD2 (6 bases). CDR3 size: 14 residues. The germline V and J ends were trimmed by 6 bases and 5 bases, with 20 bases remaining between them. The V gene's germline CDR1 is DFQATT and CDR2 SNEGSKA (reference sequence).